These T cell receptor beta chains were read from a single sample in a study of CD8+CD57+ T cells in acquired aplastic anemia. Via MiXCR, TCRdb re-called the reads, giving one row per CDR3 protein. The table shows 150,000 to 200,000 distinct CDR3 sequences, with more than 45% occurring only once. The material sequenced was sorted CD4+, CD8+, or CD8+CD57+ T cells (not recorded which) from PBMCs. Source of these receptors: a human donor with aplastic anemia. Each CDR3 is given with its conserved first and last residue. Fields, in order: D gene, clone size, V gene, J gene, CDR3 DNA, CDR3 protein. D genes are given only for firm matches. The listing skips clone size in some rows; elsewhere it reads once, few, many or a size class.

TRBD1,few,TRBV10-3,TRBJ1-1,TGTGCCACAGACAGGGGTGAGGGCACTGAAGCTTTCTTT,CATDRGEGTEAFF
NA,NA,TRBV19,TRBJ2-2,TGTGCCAGTAGTCATTGGATCGGACAGAGGAACACCGGGGAGCTGTTTTTT,CASSHWIGQRNTGELFF
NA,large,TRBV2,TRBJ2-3,TGTGCCAGCGAAGGGCGGGAACGGGAAGATACGCAGTATTTT,CASEGREREDTQYF
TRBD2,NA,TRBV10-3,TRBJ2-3,TGTGCCATCAGTGGGCTAGCGGGGGTGTATACGCAGTATTTT,CAISGLAGVYTQYF
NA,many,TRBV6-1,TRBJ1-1,TGTGCCAGCAGTGGACGACTGTTGAACACTGAAGCTTTCTTT,CASSGRLLNTEAFF
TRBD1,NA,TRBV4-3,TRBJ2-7,TGCGCCAGCAGCCCCGGCGGGACAGGGGGACCCCCCGAGCAGTACTTC,CASSPGGTGGPPEQYF
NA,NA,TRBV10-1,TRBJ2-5,TGCGCCAGCAGTGAGATCACGTTGGGACTCCACTGGGAGACCCAGTACTTC,CASSEITLGLHWETQYF
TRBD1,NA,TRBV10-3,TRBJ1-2,TGTGCCATCAGTGGAAGGGGACAGCGTTATGGCTACACCTTC,CAISGRGQRYGYTF
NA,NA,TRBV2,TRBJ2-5,TGTGCCAGCAGCATCGGGGCGTCCCAAGAGACCCAGTACTTC,CASSIGASQETQYF
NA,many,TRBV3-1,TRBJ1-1,TGTGCCAGCAGCCAAACAGGGTGGACTGAAGCTTTCTTT,CASSQTGWTEAFF
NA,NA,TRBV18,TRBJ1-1,TGTGCCAGCTCACCCATGGGGACGGCGAACACTGAAGCTTTCTTT,CASSPMGTANTEAFF
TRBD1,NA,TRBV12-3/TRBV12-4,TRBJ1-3,TGTGCCAGCAGACAGGGACAGGCCTCTGGAAACACCATATATTTT,CASRQGQASGNTIYF
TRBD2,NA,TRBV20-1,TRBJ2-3,TGCAGTGCTCCAGCGGGGGGTGATACGCAGTATTTT,CSAPAGGDTQYF
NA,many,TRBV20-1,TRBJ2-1,TGCAGTGCTAAAGCGGTCTACAATGAGCAGTTCTTC,CSAKAVYNEQFF
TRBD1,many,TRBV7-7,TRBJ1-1,TGTGCCAGCAGCTTAGGACAGGGCACTGAAGCTTTCTTT,CASSLGQGTEAFF
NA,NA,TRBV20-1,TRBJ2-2,TGCAGTGGTACGGCGGGGGAGCTGTTTTTT,CSGTAGELFF
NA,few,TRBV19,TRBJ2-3,TGTGCCAGTAGTATAGTTACTAGCAAGACAGATACGCAGTATTTT,CASSIVTSKTDTQYF
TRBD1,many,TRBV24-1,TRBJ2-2,TGTGCCACCAGTGATGCAGGGGGCAGCGGGGAGCTGTTTTTT,CATSDAGGSGELFF
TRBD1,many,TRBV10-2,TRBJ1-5,TGCGCCAGCAGCACAGGGGGCAATCAGCCCCAGCATTTT,CASSTGGNQPQHF
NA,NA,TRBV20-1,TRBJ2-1,TGCAGTGCTAGTCGCCCGGGGAACTCCTACAATGAGCAGTTCTTC,CSASRPGNSYNEQFF
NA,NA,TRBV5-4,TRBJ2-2,TGTGCCAGCAGCTGGGGACAGAACACCGGGGAGCTGTTTTTT,CASSWGQNTGELFF
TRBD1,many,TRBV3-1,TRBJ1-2,TGTGCCAGCCGTCCCGGGACAGTCATCGCCTATGGCTACACCTTC,CASRPGTVIAYGYTF
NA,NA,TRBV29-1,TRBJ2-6,TGCAGTTCACAGGGAGCCGGGGCCAACGTCCTGACTTTC,CSSQGAGANVLTF
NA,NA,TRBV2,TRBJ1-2,TGTGCCAGCAGTGCTTATGACAAGGGCTATGGCTACACCTTC,CASSAYDKGYGYTF
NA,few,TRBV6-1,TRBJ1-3,TGTGCCACGCTATCAGGAACAGGAAACACCATATATTTT,CATLSGTGNTIYF
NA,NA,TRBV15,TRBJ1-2,TGTGCCACCAGCAGAGATCTCTTGGGACGGACCTCGGGCTACACCTTC,CATSRDLLGRTSGYTF
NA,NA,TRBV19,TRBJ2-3,TGTGCCAGTAGTATTTCAGGGAGCACAGATACGCAGTATTTT,CASSISGSTDTQYF
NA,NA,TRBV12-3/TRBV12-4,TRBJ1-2,TGTGCCAGCAGCCGAGGGACCCTCGGGGGCTACACCTTC,CASSRGTLGGYTF
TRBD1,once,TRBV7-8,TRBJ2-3,TGTGCCAGCAGCCTGACAGGGTTTAATACGCAGTATTTT,CASSLTGFNTQYF
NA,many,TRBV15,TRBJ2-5,TGTGCCACCAGCAGAGATCGAGGTTTAGAGACCCAGTACTTC,CATSRDRGLETQYF
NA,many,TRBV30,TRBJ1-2,TGTGCCTGGAGTGTACGCGGGTTTAGCTATGGCTACACCTTC,CAWSVRGFSYGYTF
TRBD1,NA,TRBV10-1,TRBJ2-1,TGCGCCAGCAGTGAGGTGATAGGGACAGGGAACAATGAGCAGTTCTTC,CASSEVIGTGNNEQFF
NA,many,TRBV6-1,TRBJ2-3,TGTGCCAGCAGTGAATTTGAGAGGGGGGGCACAGATACGCAGTATTTT,CASSEFERGGTDTQYF
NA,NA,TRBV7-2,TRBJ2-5,TGTGCCAGCAGCTTAGCCGGGACCCAGTACTTC,CASSLAGTQYF
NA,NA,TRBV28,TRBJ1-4,TGTGCCAGCAGTCTGGGGGCCGGGGACGAAAAACTGTTTTTT,CASSLGAGDEKLFF
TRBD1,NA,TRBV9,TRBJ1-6,TGTGCCAGCAGCGCTTTGACAGGGGCTAATAATTCACCCCTCCACTTT,CASSALTGANNSPLHF
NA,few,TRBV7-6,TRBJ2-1,TGTGCCAGTAGTCCGGGACCACTCCTTCATAGCTCCTACAATGAGCAGTTCTTC,CASSPGPLLHSSYNEQFF
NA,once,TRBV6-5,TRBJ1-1,TGTGCCAGCAGTAACACAGGGGAAGCTTTCTTT,CASSNTGEAFF
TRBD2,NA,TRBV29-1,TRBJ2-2,TGCAGCGTTGATGCGGGAGAGGGAGAAAACGGGGAGCTGTTTTTT,CSVDAGEGENGELFF
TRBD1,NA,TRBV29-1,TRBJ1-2,TGCAGCGTTGAAGGCAGGGGACAGGGGACGGGCTACACCTTC,CSVEGRGQGTGYTF
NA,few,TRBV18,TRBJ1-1,TGTGCCAGCTCCCTGGGGAGGGGGATGAACACTGAAGCTTTCTTT,CASSLGRGMNTEAFF
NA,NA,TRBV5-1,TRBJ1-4,TGCGCCAGCAGCTTGAACGGGGAACGCGAAAAACTGTTTTTT,CASSLNGEREKLFF
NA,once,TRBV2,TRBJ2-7,TGTGCCAGCCACCTTTTATACGAGCAGTACTTC,CASHLLYEQYF
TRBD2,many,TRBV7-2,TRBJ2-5,TGTGCCAGCAGCCCGCCGGGACTAGCGTTTGAAGAGACCCAGTACTTC,CASSPPGLAFEETQYF
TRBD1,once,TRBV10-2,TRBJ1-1,TGCGCCAGTTCCCGGAAGGGGGCCCCGTTTATGAACACTGAAGCTTTCTTT,CASSRKGAPFMNTEAFF
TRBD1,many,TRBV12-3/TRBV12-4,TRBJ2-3,TGTGCCAGCAGTTTATACCGGGACAGGGCAGATACGCAGTATTTT,CASSLYRDRADTQYF
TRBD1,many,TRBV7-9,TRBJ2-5,TGTGCCAGCAGCCGCGCAGGGACAGGGAACGAAGAGACCCAGTACTTC,CASSRAGTGNEETQYF
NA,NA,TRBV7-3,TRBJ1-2,TGTGCCAGCAGCGCCAAAGGGAGTGGCTACACCTTC,CASSAKGSGYTF
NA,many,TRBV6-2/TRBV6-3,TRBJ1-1,TGTGCCAGCAGTCAGAACCGCAGGGTGGGCACTGAAGCTTTCTTT,CASSQNRRVGTEAFF
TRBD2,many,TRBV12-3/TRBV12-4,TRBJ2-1,TGTGCCAGCAGAGTCAAGCGGGGTTACAATGAGCAGTTCTTC,CASRVKRGYNEQFF
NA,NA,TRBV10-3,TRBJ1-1,TGTGCCATCAGTGTAGTGGGGAACACTGAAGCTTTCTTT,CAISVVGNTEAFF